These T cell receptor beta chains were read from a single sample in a study of T cells in Graves' hyperthyroidism and ophthalmopathy. TCRdb re-called the multiplex PCR reads with MiXCR, one entry per CDR3 protein. The data hold 350,000 or so distinct CDR3 sequences, with 15% to 20% observed a single time. Material for sequencing was blood. Receptor source: a woman aged 40-49 years with Graves' ophthalmopathy. Both conserved end residues are part of each CDR3.

v_gene,CDR3aa
TRBV5-1,CASSWSINTEAFF
TRBV28,CASNKGQGGIYEQYF
TRBV12-3/TRBV12-4,CASRLGGQNNQPQHF
TRBV28,CASSLRFADRPRKQLAKNIQYF
TRBV12-3/TRBV12-4,CATLEGSGEYGYTF
TRBV6-1,CASSGLGQPQHF
TRBV6-1,CASTQPGGFGEQYF
TRBV20-1,CSASSTGGYEQYF
TRBV28,CASSTRSSEAFF
TRBV11-2,CASSLVGLARQETQYF
TRBV9,CASSGRLGASYEQYF
TRBV30,CAWSVSRANTEAFF
TRBV7-3,CASSPPGTSGNRETQYF
TRBV11-2,CASSYSFEGIQETQYF
TRBV28,CASSYAGQGRVGSNQPQHF
TRBV7-2,CASSLEGANTEAFF
TRBV12-3/TRBV12-4,CATALRGDGELFF